Shown below are 17 T cell receptor beta chains from a single sample sequenced in a study of blood T cell repertoires in COVID-19 (dated by TCRdb to about 2020). The library was obtained by the immunoSEQ multiplex PCR assay. Imported from immuneACCESS, the table was reduced by TCRdb to in-frame sequences with V and J called. These copies leave out some clones; in studies compared against another copy, an unresolved V gene accounts for under half, and the cause of the remainder is not known. The sample has roughly 38,000 clones on record, around 84% of them singletons. The top ten clones comprise 59% of the sample. Source material: peripheral blood. Every receptor here comes from a man aged 70-80 years with acute or convalescent COVID-19.

The chain uses TRBV5-1 and TRBJ2-5; D is unresolved. This CDR3 contains 15 residues. Trimming removed 0 bases from V and 3 bases from J, with 12 bases in between. Germline V lookup: CDR1 SGHRS, CDR2 YFSETQ. The CDR3 loop reads CASSLGTTSEETQYF. CDR3 coding DNA: TGCGCCAGCAGCTTGGGAACGACTTCGGAAGAGACCCAGTACTTC.

This clone appeared once. CDR3 DNA: TGTGCCAGCAGGGGACTAGTCAGCCACGAGCAGTACTTC. It yields the protein CASRGLVSHEQYF. The rearrangement joins TRBV27 to TRBJ2-7, with TRBD2 matching 8 bases. The CDR3 sequence is 13 residues long. V lost 6 bases to trimming and J lost 5 bases; unmatched junction nucleotides: 6. CDR1 and CDR2 (germline): MNHEY, SMNVEV (reference sequence).

The V and J genes are TRBV10-3 and TRBJ1-2; no clear D. The CDR3 consists of 13 residues. Trimming removed 3 bases from V and 5 bases from J, with 10 bases in between. Germline V lookup: CDR1 ENHRY, CDR2 SYGVKD. CDR3 coding DNA: TGTGCCATCAGTGACCCGAGGAATTATGGCTACACCTTC. Translated, it gives CAISDPRNYGYTF.

V usage is TRBV4-2 and J usage is TRBJ2-7; 9 positions match TRBD2. There are 16 residues in the CDR3. The J segment lost 0 bases and the V segment lost 0 bases, leaving 3 bases of the junction unmatched. Germline CDR1 LGHNA, CDR2 YNFKEQ. The CDR3 reads CASSQDWRGGSYEQYF. DNA for the CDR3: TGTGCCAGCAGCCAAGATTGGCGGGGGGGCTCCTACGAGCAGTACTTC.

This rearrangement joins TRBV2 to TRBJ2-5, with 10 bases lining up with TRBD1. CDR1 SNHLY and CDR2 FYNNEI come from the germline V gene. V gave up 10 bases and J gave up 4 bases; unmatched junction bases: 3. This CDR3 is 12 amino acids long. Here the CDR3 reads CATGQGGETQYF. The CDR3 region has the DNA TGTGCCACCGGACAGGGGGGAGAGACCCAGTACTTC.

This sequence joins TRBV9 and TRBJ2-3, with 8 bases matching TRBD1. V dropped 1 base and J dropped 5; count of bases not matched to a gene: 3. The CDR3 loop spans 14 amino acids. Germline values: CDR1 SGDLS, CDR2 YYNGEE. The CDR3 reads CASSVTGGKDTQYF. Written as DNA, the CDR3 is TGTGCCAGCAGCGTAACAGGGGGGAAAGATACGCAGTATTTT.

There are a few counts of this clone. The J gene is TRBJ1-1, the V gene TRBV10-1; 11 bases map to TRBD1. The CDR3 loop spans 13 amino acids. Germline V gives CDR1 WNHNN, CDR2 SYGVQD (reference sequence). Unmatched junction bases numbered 2, after V lost 6 bases and J lost 5 bases. The CDR3 sequence: CASRGTGGTEAFF. The CDR3 DNA follows: TGCGCCAGCAGAGGGACAGGGGGAACTGAAGCTTTCTTT.

This clone was observed a single time. V and J are TRBV6-5 and TRBJ2-6; D remains unclear. Per germline, CDR1 MNHEY and CDR2 SVGAGI. The CDR3 extends over 13 amino acids. V was trimmed by 5 bases and J by 4 bases, leaving 6 bases between them. This CDR3 reads CASSRLGANVLTF. DNA of the CDR3: TGTGCCAGCAGTCGTCTAGGGGCCAACGTCCTGACTTTC.

The genes are TRBV19 and TRBJ2-5; 7 bases are a match to TRBD2. Losses at the gene ends were 2 bases for V and 5 bases for J; bases not matched to a gene: 2. Germline V gene lookup returns CDR1 LNHDA and CDR2 SQIVND (reference sequence). CDR3 length: 13 residues. CDR3 in amino acids: CASSIPGGETQYF. As DNA, the CDR3 is TGTGCCAGTAGTATACCCGGGGGGGAGACCCAGTACTTC.

The V gene is TRBV18, the J gene TRBJ1-4; D not certain. Per the germline V gene, CDR1 is KGHSH and CDR2 is LQKENI. Trimming removed 5 bases from V and 4 bases from J, with 11 bases in between. This CDR3 comprises 14 residues. The CDR3 DNA reads as TGTGCCAGCTCAGGAGGGCTCGGTAATGAAAAACTGTTTTTT. It specifies CASSGGLGNEKLFF.

The count of this clone is one. This chain joins TRBV14 and TRBJ2-7; TRBD2 matches 11 bases. V lost 3 bases, J lost 4 bases, and 5 bases stayed unmatched. Germline CDR1 and CDR2: SGHDN and FVKESK. The CDR3 has 15 residues. CDR3 bases: TGTGCCAGCAGCCAGGGACTAGCGGAAGCGTACGAGCAGTACTTC. Protein sequence: CASSQGLAEAYEQYF.

In DNA form, the CDR3 reads TGCAGCGTTGAAGTTTTTAATGGCTACACCTTC. The encoded protein is CSVEVFNGYTF. This chain links TRBV29-1 with TRBJ1-2; D unclear. Germline loops: CDR1 SQVTM, CDR2 ANQGSEA. This CDR3 has 11 amino acids. The V gene lost 1 base and the J gene lost 6 bases, with 6 bases spanning the gap.

V usage is TRBV19 and J usage is TRBJ2-2; no reliable D call. The CDR3 is made up of 15 amino acids. Per germline, CDR1 LNHDA and CDR2 SQIVND (reference sequence). Trimming removed 4 bases at V and 6 bases at J, with 15 bases between. The CDR3 nucleotides are TGTGCCAGTAGTAAACAGACAAGTCCGTCCGGGGAGCTGTTTTTT. Encoded protein: CASSKQTSPSGELFF.

The J gene is TRBJ2-3, the V gene TRBV3-1 (or the pseudogene TRBV3-2); 7 positions agree with TRBD2. J was trimmed by 2 bases and V by 4 bases; bases with no gene match: 6. Germline V gives CDR1 LGHDT, CDR2 YNNKEL (reference sequence). This CDR3 has 15 amino acids. CDR3 sequence: CASSPRTRYTDTQYF. The CDR3 bases are TGTGCCAGCAGCCCGCGGACTAGATACACAGATACGCAGTATTTT.

This clone turned up a few times. DNA for the CDR3: TGCGCCAGCAGCTTGGACCTAGGATTCAGCGAGCAGTACTTC. It is translated as CASSLDLGFSEQYF. The chain couples TRBV5-1 to TRBJ2-7; D is undetermined. Germline V CDR1 and CDR2: SGHRS, YFSETQ. Trimming cost V 0 bases and J 6 bases, with 13 bases left between them. The CDR3 sequence is 14 residues long. The complete variable domain, with remaining parts taken from reference TRBV5-1 and TRBJ2-7, reads KAGVTQTPRYLIKTRGQQVTLSCSPISGHRSVSWYQQTPGQGLQFLFEYFSETQRNKGNFPGRFSGRQFSNSRSEMNVSTLELGDSALYLCASSLDLGFSEQYFGPGTRLTVT.

The chain links TRBV5-6 to TRBJ1-4; a weak D match, TRBD1 (5 bases). The V gene's germline CDR1 is SGHDT and CDR2 YYEEEE. The V gene lost 4 bases and the J gene lost 4 bases, with 11 bases spanning the gap. The CDR3 runs to 14 residues. The CDR3 protein is CASSHDSVNEKLFF. DNA of the CDR3: TGTGCCAGCAGCCACGACAGCGTTAATGAAAAACTGTTTTTT.

V is TRBV7-8 and J is TRBJ1-2; 7 bases are a match to TRBD1. The CDR3 length is 15 residues. Germline V CDR1 and CDR2: SGHVS, FQNEAQ. V lost 6 bases, J lost 1 base, and 8 bases stayed unmatched. The CDR3 sequence: CASSPGTANNYGYTF. Here the CDR3 DNA reads TGTGCCAGCAGTCCCGGGACAGCAAATAACTATGGCTACACCTTC.